A single sample gave rise to the 13 T cell receptor beta chains below, sequenced in a study of T cells expressing NK-cell markers. TCRdb re-called the 5' RACE reads and catalogs CDR3 proteins one per entry, DNA excluded. The sample's table shows over 150,000 distinct CDR3 sequences. The sample comprised blood T cells: a sorted CD56 or NKG2C T cell subset, CD4+ or CD8+ T cells, or bulk PBMC T cells (not recorded which). The receptors derive from a woman aged 45-59 years in good health.

CDR3 in amino acids: CASSPGASSGNTIYF. The chain is built from TRBV4-1 and TRBJ1-3; TCRdb picks TRBD1, but there is no DNA to check that call. Germline CDR1 reads MGHRA; CDR2 reads YSYEKL. This CDR3 comprises 15 residues.

V usage is TRBV3-1 and J usage is TRBJ2-7; with no DNA, the TCRdb D assignment of TRBD1 cannot be verified. The length of the CDR3 is 13 residues. CDR1 and CDR2 from the germline V gene are LGHDT and YNNKEL (reference sequence). CDR3 sequence reads: CASIGQGIYEQYF.

The rearrangement uses TRBV27 and TRBJ2-1. The CDR3 sequence is 14 residues long. Germline V gene lookup returns CDR1 MNHEY and CDR2 SMNVEV (reference sequence). CDR3 in amino acids: CASGKLSSYNEQFF.

CDR3 amino acids: CASKLTETSYEQYF. The chain uses TRBV9 and TRBJ2-7. The CDR3 has 14 residues. Per the germline V gene, CDR1 is SGDLS and CDR2 is YYNGEE.

The CDR3 is CASSKQDPLNTGELFF. This chain links TRBV2 with TRBJ2-2; TCRdb picks TRBD2, but there is no DNA to check that call. The germline gives CDR1 SNHLY, CDR2 FYNNEI. CDR3 length: 16 amino acids.

This chain connects TRBV7-9 to TRBJ1-1. Germline-derived CDR1 and CDR2 are SEHNR and FQNEAQ (reference sequence). This CDR3 has 16 amino acids. CDR3 amino acids: CASSPVRGGGNTEAFF. The variable domain in full, with the rest retrieved from reference TRBV7-9 and TRBJ1-1, is DTGVSQNPRHKITKRGQNVTFRCDPISEHNRLYWYRQTLGQGPEFLTYFQNEAQLEKSRLLSDRFSAERPKGSFSTLEIQRTEQGDSAMYLCASSPVRGGGNTEAFFGQGTRLTVV.

The rearrangement links TRBV7-8 to TRBJ1-5; TCRdb indicates TRBD1, and absent DNA this call remains unverified. CDR1 and CDR2 from the germline V gene are SGHVS and FQNEAQ. The length of the CDR3 is 14 residues. The CDR3 spells CASSWTGTDQPQHF. Drawing the rest from reference TRBV7-8 and TRBJ1-5, the complete variable domain is GAGVSQSPRYKVAKRGQDVALRCDPISGHVSLFWYQQALGQGPEFLTYFQNEAQLDKSGLPSDRFFAERPEGSVSTLKIQRTQQEDSAVYLCASSWTGTDQPQHFGDGTRLSIL.

The gene calls are TRBV12-3 or TRBV12-4 and TRBJ2-1. This CDR3 is 16 amino acids long. CDR3 residues: CASSVSGVSSYNEQFF.

V is TRBV19 and J is TRBJ2-1; with no DNA, the TCRdb D assignment of TRBD2 cannot be verified. CDR1 is LNHDA and CDR2 is SQIVND in the germline V gene (reference sequence). The CDR3 consists of 13 residues. The CDR3 spells CASSVGLAGEQFF.

The chain employs TRBV13 and TRBJ2-5; TCRdb gives TRBD2 as the D gene, but with no DNA this cannot be confirmed. Germline CDR1 is PRHDT and CDR2 is FYEKMQ (reference sequence). The CDR3 is made up of 16 amino acids. CDR3 sequence reads: CASSPRLAEGEETQYF.

The chain has TRBV3-1 and TRBJ1-1. There are 13 residues in the CDR3. Germline V lookup: CDR1 LGHDT, CDR2 YNNKEL (reference sequence). The CDR3 here is CASSQVLMAEAFF.

J is TRBJ1-1 and V is TRBV5-1; absent DNA, TCRdb's TRBD1 call cannot be checked. The germline CDR1 and CDR2 sequences are SGHRS and YFSETQ. The CDR3 is 13 residues long. CDR3 in amino acids: CASSPTGLGGAFF.

The chain links TRBV5-5 to TRBJ2-7; there is no DNA to check the TCRdb D call of TRBD2. The CDR3 extends over 15 amino acids. From germline, CDR1 is SGHKS and CDR2 YYEKEE (reference sequence). The CDR3 is CASSWGTSGSYEQYF.